This TCR beta chain was recorded in a study of blood T cell repertoires in COVID-19. Background on the study: COVID-19 samples, acute and convalescent, were from the United States, Italy and Spain. The analysed material was cDNA or gDNA that came from T cells, B-cell-depleted T cells, or PBMCs.

In the authors' methods: Reference gene primer amplification in the assay estimated nucleated cell counts. Sequencing was performed with immunoSEQ multiplex PCR; in TCRdb, only in-frame clones are kept and a portion is missing. That table is the source of V, J and clone size, and D and trimming were worked out from the DNA. The sample records 40,000 to 55,000 clones, over 75% being singletons. Trimming took off 5 bases at V and 5 bases at J, with 5 bases between the two ends. This CDR3 region has 11 residues. Germline values: CDR1 WNHNN, CDR2 SYGVQD (reference sequence). Input material: peripheral blood. This clonotype was obtained from a human donor in a cohort sampled during active COVID-19. The V call is TRBV10-1, the J call TRBJ2-3; D gene unclear. The DNA of the CDR3 is TGCGCCAGCAGTAACGGAGATACGCAGTATTTT. This encodes CASSNGDTQYF.